Below are 8 T cell receptor beta chains sequenced from a single sample in a study of blood T cell repertoires in COVID-19 (TCRdb year 2020). The method behind the library was the immunoSEQ multiplex PCR assay. TCRdb mirrors the immuneACCESS table, restricted to in-frame sequences. Some clones are absent from its copies; in checked studies, under half trace to an unresolved V gene, and the reason for the others is unknown. Counted in this sample were about 160,000 clones; 85% of them appeared once. Together, the top ten hold about 3% of the sample. The sequenced material came from peripheral blood. The receptors stem from a human donor with acute or convalescent COVID-19. The donor label of this sample is uncertain.

This chain connects TRBV19 to TRBJ1-5; 12 positions agree with TRBD1. After removal of 5 bases from V and 5 bases from J, the junction contained 16 bases not matched to a gene. Germline CDR1 reads LNHDA; CDR2 reads SQIVND (reference sequence). This CDR3 comprises 19 residues. The CDR3 nucleotides are TGTGCCAGTAGTCCGCGGGGACAGGGGGCGATAGGATCCTATCAGCCCCAGCATTTT. Protein: CASSPRGQGAIGSYQPQHF.

Only one count was recorded for this clone. V is TRBV6-1 and J is TRBJ1-2; D perhaps matches TRBD1 (5 bases). The CDR3 is made up of 17 amino acids. With 3 bases removed from V and 5 bases from J, the gap between germline ends came to 22 bases. The germline CDR1 and CDR2 sequences are MNHNS and SASEGT. The CDR3 region is CASSDSFVRTTRYGYTF. DNA of the CDR3: TGTGCCAGCAGTGATTCCTTCGTGAGGACAACTCGATATGGCTACACCTTC.

CDR3 protein: CASSGKGLDRSHGYTF. DNA for the CDR3: TGTGCCAGCAGCGGAAAAGGCCTGGACAGGAGCCATGGCTACACCTTC. V gene TRBV5-6 combines with J gene TRBJ1-2; TRBD1 matches at 7 bases. CDR3 length: 16 amino acids. Germline V lookup: CDR1 SGHDT, CDR2 YYEEEE. V lost 4 bases and J lost 6; bases outside the gene matches: 15.

The chain is built from TRBV13 and TRBJ1-6; TRBD1 is a possible D gene (5 bases). Trimming took 2 bases from V and 9 from J, leaving 17 bases between them. CDR1 and CDR2 (germline): PRHDT, FYEKMQ (reference sequence). The CDR3 is made up of 16 amino acids. CDR3 DNA: TGTGCCAGCAGCTTACGCCAGGGCTCTTGGGGTTCACCCCTCCACTTT. Protein: CASSLRQGSWGSPLHF.

The chain carries TRBV3-1 (or the pseudogene TRBV3-2) and TRBJ1-4; 10 bases agree with TRBD1. The CDR3 is 15 residues long. In germline, CDR1 is LGHDT, CDR2 YNNKEL (reference sequence). J lost 8 bases, V lost 5 bases, and 8 bases had no gene match. In DNA form, the CDR3 reads TGTGCCAGCAGCACCGACAGGGGGCGCGCGGAAAAACTGTTTTTT. It is translated as CASSTDRGRAEKLFF.

The chain carries TRBV4-1 and TRBJ1-5; D not resolved. This CDR3 is 16 amino acids long. V was cut by 1 base and J by 4 bases, with 14 bases left in between. Germline V gene data show CDR1 as MGHRA and CDR2 as YSYEKL. The CDR3 loop is CASSQVQTEVNQPQHF. CDR3 sequence (DNA): TGCGCCAGCAGCCAAGTACAGACCGAAGTGAATCAGCCCCAGCATTTT.

This chain links TRBV28 with TRBJ1-5; 7 bases are shared with TRBD1. V dropped 2 bases and J dropped 6; count of bases not matched to a gene: 4. CDR1 and CDR2 (germline): MDHEN, SYDVKM. This CDR3 contains 14 residues. DNA of the CDR3: TGTGCCAGCAGTTTAACAGGGGCCCTTCAGCCCCAGCATTTT. Residues: CASSLTGALQPQHF.

The V and J genes are TRBV6-5 and TRBJ1-1; unclear D gene. Trimming took 7 bases from V and 0 from J, leaving 12 bases between them. Per germline, CDR1 MNHEY and CDR2 SVGAGI. The CDR3 spans 14 residues. The CDR3 loop is CASKFEVMNTEAFF. CDR3 bases: TGTGCCAGCAAGTTCGAGGTAATGAACACTGAAGCTTTCTTT.